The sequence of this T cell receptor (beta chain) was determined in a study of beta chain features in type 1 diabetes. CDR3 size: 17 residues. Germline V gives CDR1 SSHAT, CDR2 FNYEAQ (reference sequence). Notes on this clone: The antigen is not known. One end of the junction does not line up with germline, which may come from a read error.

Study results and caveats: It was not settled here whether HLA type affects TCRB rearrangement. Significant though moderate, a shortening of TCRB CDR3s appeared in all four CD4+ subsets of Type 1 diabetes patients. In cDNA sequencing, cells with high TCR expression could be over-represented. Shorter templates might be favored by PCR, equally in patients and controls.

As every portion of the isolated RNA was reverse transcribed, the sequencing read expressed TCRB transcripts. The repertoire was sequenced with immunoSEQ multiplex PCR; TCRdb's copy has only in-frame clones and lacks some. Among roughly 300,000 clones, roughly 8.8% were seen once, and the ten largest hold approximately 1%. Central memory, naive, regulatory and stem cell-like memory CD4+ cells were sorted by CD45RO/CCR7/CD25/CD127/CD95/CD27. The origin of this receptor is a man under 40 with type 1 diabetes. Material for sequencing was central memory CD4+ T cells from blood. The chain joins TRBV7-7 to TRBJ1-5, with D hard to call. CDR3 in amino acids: CASSFGPADHSNQPQHF. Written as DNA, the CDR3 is TGTGCTAGCAGCTTCGGACCGGCAGATCATAGCAATCAGCCCCAGCATTTT.